The clone carrying this T cell receptor beta chain was seen a handful of times. With 5 bases clipped from V and 3 bases from J, the junction kept 10 bases outside the gene matches. Germline assignment: CDR1 SEHNR and CDR2 FQNEAQ (reference sequence). This CDR3 is built from 16 residues. This specimen comes from a study of cytomegalovirus exposure and HLA in healthy donors. With 60 Vbeta and 13 Jbeta primers, the PCR was carried out. Data came from immunoSEQ multiplex PCR; TCRdb stores just in-frame clones and leaves some out. Of around 150,000 clones in the sample, under 85% are singletons; the top ten hold approximately 4%.

The receptor was isolated from a man aged 45 to 65 in good health and CMV-seropositive. The sample comprised PBMCs. The gene calls are TRBV7-9 and TRBJ2-5; 9 bases are a match to TRBD2. The CDR3 DNA reads TGTGCCAGCAGCCCATGGGGTAGCGGGAGAAAAGAGACCCAGTACTTC. Protein product: CASSPWGSGRKETQYF.